This T cell receptor beta chain is from a study of cytomegalovirus exposure and HLA in healthy donors. Primers: 60 Vbeta forward and 13 Jbeta reverse. Using immunoSEQ multiplex PCR, the repertoire was profiled, and TCRdb retains in-frame clones only, with some absent. The repertoire has about 86,000 clones, 70% to 80% of them found once; the top ten carry about 8%. Turning to this clone: Because the CDR3's place on the DNA is in doubt, the DNA is left out and the CDR3 is given as listed by TCRdb.

The sequenced sample consisted of PBMCs. This clonotype was obtained from a man between 60 and 75 years old in good health and CMV-seronegative.

CDR3 region: CASSGGSLYQETQYF. V usage is TRBV2 and J usage is TRBJ2-5; the table's D call, TRBD2, has no DNA check behind it. The V gene's germline CDR1 is SNHLY and CDR2 FYNNEI. The CDR3 comprises 15 residues, both ends counted.